The 12 T cell receptor beta chains listed next were all sequenced from one sample in a study of shared T cell receptors in the human thymus. Only in-frame clones appear in the TCRdb table, and some are missing; sequencing was by immunoSEQ multiplex PCR. The sample includes 450,000 to 650,000 clones, 78% seen only once; the top ten take 0.013%. The sample was also reused in another study, on human thymus T cells.

What was sequenced was thymocytes. These receptors originate from a boy in the first two years of life with a congenital heart defect.

The V gene is TRBV10-2, the J gene TRBJ2-7; 11 bases line up with TRBD2. V lost 2 bases and J lost 2; bases outside the gene matches: 2. The CDR3 has 15 amino acids. The V gene's germline CDR1 is WSHSY and CDR2 SAAADI. The CDR3 protein is CASSEGTSGPYEQYF. DNA of the CDR3: TGCGCCAGCAGTGAGGGGACTAGCGGTCCCTACGAGCAGTACTTC.

The V gene is TRBV19, the J gene TRBJ1-1; possible D gene TRBD1, 5 bases. CDR1 is LNHDA, CDR2 SQIVND, per germline (reference sequence). Trimming shortened V by 7 bases and J by 4 bases, and 13 bases separated the two germline ends. The CDR3 is 13 residues long. The CDR3 region has the DNA TGTGCCAGTACCGGGACTTTGGGCACTGAAGCTTTCTTT. Protein product: CASTGTLGTEAFF.

The chain couples TRBV6-5 to TRBJ1-2, with a possible D match to TRBD1 (6 bases). V lost 7 bases and J lost 5, with 14 bases in between. The CDR3 totals 13 residues. The germline CDR1 and CDR2 sequences are MNHEY and SVGAGI. CDR3 sequence: CASTRARGYGYTF. CDR3 DNA: TGTGCCAGCACCCGGGCCAGGGGATATGGCTACACCTTC.

The chain recombines TRBV13 with TRBJ2-5; D is uncertain. The CDR3 spans 13 residues. Germline V gives CDR1 PRHDT, CDR2 FYEKMQ (reference sequence). Trimming removed 2 bases from V and 2 bases from J, with 6 bases in between. The CDR3 region is CASSLLVQETQYF. The CDR3 DNA reads TGTGCCAGCAGCTTATTAGTACAAGAGACCCAGTACTTC.

The chain links TRBV30 to TRBJ1-4, with D tentatively TRBD1 (6 bases). Between the trimmed V and J ends, which lost 0 bases and 2 bases, there was a span of 19 bases. The CDR3 has 18 residues. The germline V gene encodes CDR1 GTSNPN and CDR2 SVGIG (reference sequence). DNA of the CDR3: TGTGCCTGGAGTGTATTTGGGGACACAGGGACCACTAATGAAAAACTGTTTTTT. It encodes CAWSVFGDTGTTNEKLFF. Combining the CDR3 with reference TRBV30 and TRBJ1-4 gives the whole variable domain SQTIHQWPATLVQPVGSPLSLECTVEGTSNPNLYWYRQAAGRGLQLLFYSVGIGQISSEVPQNLSASRPQDRQFILSSKKLLLSDSGFYLCAWSVFGDTGTTNEKLFFGSGTQLSVL.

The CDR3: CASSHSGQDNYGYTF. The DNA of the CDR3 is TGTGCCAGCAGTCATTCCGGACAGGACAACTATGGCTACACCTTC. The chain couples TRBV6-5 to TRBJ1-2; 7 bases align to TRBD1. The CDR3 sequence is 15 residues long. V shed 5 bases and J 2 bases; nucleotides not matched to a gene: 8. Per germline, CDR1 MNHEY and CDR2 SVGAGI.

In its sample, this clone was seen a few times. The V and J genes are TRBV7-2 and TRBJ2-7; TRBD2 agrees at 11 bases. Germline trimming cut 3 bases from V and 0 bases from J; bases unmatched to any gene: 1. Germline-derived CDR1 and CDR2 are SGHTA and FQGNSA. The CDR3 spans 15 residues. The CDR3 protein is CASSFTSGSSYEQYF. The CDR3 DNA reads TGTGCCAGCAGCTTCACTAGCGGGAGCTCCTACGAGCAGTACTTC.

The chain is built from TRBV2 and TRBJ1-1; tentatively, D is TRBD1 (5 bases). The CDR3 is 16 residues long. Trimming took off 0 bases at V and 2 bases at J, with 13 bases between the two ends. Per the germline V gene, CDR1 is SNHLY and CDR2 is FYNNEI. The DNA for the CDR3 is TGTGCCAGCAGTGAAGCAACGGGGGTCCTCAACACTGAAGCTTTCTTT. Amino acid sequence: CASSEATGVLNTEAFF.

This clone has a handful of counts. V and J are TRBV29-1 and TRBJ1-1; D gene uncertain. Between the trimmed V and J ends, which lost 5 bases and 3 bases, there was a span of 13 bases. Per the germline V gene, CDR1 is SQVTM and CDR2 is ANQGSEA. The CDR3 is made up of 13 amino acids. Here the CDR3 reads CSVLTRRDTEAFF. CDR3 nucleotide sequence: TGCAGCGTTCTCACTCGGAGGGACACTGAAGCTTTCTTT.

This rearrangement joins TRBV6-5 to TRBJ1-1; D unresolved. The CDR3 contains 15 residues. The germline gives CDR1 MNHEY, CDR2 SVGAGI. The V end was cut by 6 bases, the J end by 4 bases, with 18 bases between. CDR3 loop: CASSPGRWHLTEAFF. Here the CDR3 DNA reads TGTGCCAGCAGCCCAGGCCGGTGGCACCTCACTGAAGCTTTCTTT.

The chain uses TRBV18 and TRBJ2-1; D possibly corresponds to TRBD2 (6 bases). The V gene lost 3 bases and the J gene lost 8 bases, with 8 bases spanning the gap. The CDR3 length is 12 residues. Looked up from germline, CDR1 is KGHSH and CDR2 is LQKENI. The CDR3 DNA follows: TGTGCCAGCTCACCGGAGGGAGATGAGCAGTTCTTC. Translated: CASSPEGDEQFF.

The rearrangement uses TRBV4-3 and TRBJ2-5; 11 bases line up with TRBD2. The CDR3 has 17 amino acids. CDR1 and CDR2 from the germline V gene are LGHNA and YSLEER. With 1 base clipped from V and 2 bases from J, the junction kept 6 bases outside the gene matches. In DNA, the CDR3 is TGCGCCAGCAGCCAAGCCCCGGGACTAGCGGAACAAGAGACCCAGTACTTC. Protein: CASSQAPGLAEQETQYF.